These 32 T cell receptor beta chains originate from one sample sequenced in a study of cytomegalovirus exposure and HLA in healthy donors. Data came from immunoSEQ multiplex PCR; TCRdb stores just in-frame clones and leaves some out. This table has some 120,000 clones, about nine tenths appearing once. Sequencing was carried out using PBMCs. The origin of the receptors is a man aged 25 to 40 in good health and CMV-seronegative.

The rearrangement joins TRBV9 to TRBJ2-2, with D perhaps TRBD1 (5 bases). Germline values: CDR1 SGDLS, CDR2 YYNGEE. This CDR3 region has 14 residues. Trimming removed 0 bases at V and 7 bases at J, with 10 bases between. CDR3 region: CASSVGVGVGELFF. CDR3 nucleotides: TGTGCCAGCAGCGTAGGAGTAGGGGTCGGGGAGCTGTTTTTT.

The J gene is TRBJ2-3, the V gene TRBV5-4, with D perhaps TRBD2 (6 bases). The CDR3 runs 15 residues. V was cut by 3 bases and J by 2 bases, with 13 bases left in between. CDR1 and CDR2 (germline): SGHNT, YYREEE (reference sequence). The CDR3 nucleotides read TGTGCCAGCAGCTCCAGGGCGGGGCTCACAGATACGCAGTATTTT. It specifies CASSSRAGLTDTQYF.

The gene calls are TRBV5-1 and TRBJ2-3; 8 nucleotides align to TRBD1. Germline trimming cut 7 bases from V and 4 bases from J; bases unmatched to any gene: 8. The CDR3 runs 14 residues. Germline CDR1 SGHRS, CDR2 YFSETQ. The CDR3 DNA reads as TGCGCCAGCGGACAGGGAGCGGGCGCAGATACGCAGTATTTT. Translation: CASGQGAGADTQYF.

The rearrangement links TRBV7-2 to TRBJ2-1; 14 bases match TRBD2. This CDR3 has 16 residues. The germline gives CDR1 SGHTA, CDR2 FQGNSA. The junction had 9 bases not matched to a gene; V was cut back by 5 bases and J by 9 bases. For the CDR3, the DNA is TGTGCCAGCAGCAGCGACGGGACTAGCGGGAGAAGTGAGCAGTTCTTC. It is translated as CASSSDGTSGRSEQFF.

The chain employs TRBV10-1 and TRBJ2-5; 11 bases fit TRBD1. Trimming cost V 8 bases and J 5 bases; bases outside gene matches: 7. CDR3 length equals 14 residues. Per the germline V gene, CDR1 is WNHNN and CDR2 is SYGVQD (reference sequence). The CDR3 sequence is CASSRTGGSETQYF. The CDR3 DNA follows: TGCGCCAGCTCCAGGACAGGGGGCTCGGAGACCCAGTACTTC.

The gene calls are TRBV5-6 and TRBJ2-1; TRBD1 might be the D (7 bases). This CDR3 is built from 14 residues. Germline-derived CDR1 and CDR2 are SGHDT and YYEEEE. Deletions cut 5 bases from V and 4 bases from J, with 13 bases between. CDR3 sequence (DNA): TGTGCCAGCAGTGGAGGGGGCATGTACAATGAGCAGTTCTTC. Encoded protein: CASSGGGMYNEQFF.

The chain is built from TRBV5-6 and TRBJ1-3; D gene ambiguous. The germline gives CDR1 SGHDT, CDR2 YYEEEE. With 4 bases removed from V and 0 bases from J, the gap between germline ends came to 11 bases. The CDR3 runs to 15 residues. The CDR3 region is CASSPGLNSGNTIYF. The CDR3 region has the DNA TGTGCCAGCAGCCCCGGACTGAACTCTGGAAACACCATATATTTT.

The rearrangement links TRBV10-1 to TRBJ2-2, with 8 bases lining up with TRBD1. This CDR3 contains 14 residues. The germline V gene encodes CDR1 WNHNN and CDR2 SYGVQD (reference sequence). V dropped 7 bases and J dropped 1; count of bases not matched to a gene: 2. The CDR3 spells CASMGQENTGELFF. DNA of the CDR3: TGCGCCAGCATGGGACAGGAGAACACCGGGGAGCTGTTTTTT.

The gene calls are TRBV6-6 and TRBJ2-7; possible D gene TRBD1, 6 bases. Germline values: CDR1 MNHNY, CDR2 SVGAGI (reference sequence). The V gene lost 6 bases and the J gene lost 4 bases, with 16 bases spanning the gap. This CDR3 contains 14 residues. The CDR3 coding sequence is TGTGCCAGCAGCTTCGGACAGAATAAGTACGAGCAGTACTTC. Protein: CASSFGQNKYEQYF.

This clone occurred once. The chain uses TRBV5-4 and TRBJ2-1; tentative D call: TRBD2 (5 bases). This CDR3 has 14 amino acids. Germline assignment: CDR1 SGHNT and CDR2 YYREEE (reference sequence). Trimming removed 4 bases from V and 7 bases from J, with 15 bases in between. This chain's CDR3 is CASSPPEGLNEQFF. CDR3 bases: TGTGCCAGCAGCCCCCCCGAGGGTTTGAATGAGCAGTTCTTC.

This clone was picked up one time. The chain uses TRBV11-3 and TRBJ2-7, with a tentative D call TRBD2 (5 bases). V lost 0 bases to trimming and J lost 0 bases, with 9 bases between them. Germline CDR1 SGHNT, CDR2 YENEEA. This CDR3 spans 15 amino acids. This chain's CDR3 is CASSLEAGLSYEQYF. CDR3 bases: TGTGCCAGCAGCTTAGAGGCGGGCCTCTCCTACGAGCAGTACTTC.

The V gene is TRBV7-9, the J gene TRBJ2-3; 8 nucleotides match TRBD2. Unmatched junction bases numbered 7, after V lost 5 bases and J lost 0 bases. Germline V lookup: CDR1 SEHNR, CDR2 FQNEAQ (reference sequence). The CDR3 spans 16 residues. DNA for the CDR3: TGTGCCAGCAGCGATACTAGCGGAACTAGCACAGATACGCAGTATTTT. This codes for CASSDTSGTSTDTQYF.

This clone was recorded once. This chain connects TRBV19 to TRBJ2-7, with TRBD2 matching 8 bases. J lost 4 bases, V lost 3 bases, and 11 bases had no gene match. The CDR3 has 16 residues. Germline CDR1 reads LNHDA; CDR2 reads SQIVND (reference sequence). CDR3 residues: CASSISFGTREYEQYF. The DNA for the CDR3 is TGTGCCAGTAGTATCAGTTTCGGGACTAGAGAATACGAGCAGTACTTC.

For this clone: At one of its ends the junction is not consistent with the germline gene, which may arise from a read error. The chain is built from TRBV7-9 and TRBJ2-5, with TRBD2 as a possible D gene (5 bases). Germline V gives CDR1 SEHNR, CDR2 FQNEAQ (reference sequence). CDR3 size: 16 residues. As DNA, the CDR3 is TGTGCCAGCAGCCCCCCCCGGGGAAGGAGCCAAGTGACCCAGTACTTC. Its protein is CASSPPRGRSQVTQYF.

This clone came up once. CDR3 in amino acids: CASRETGDHEKLFF. The CDR3 DNA is TGCGCCAGCCGCGAGACAGGGGATCATGAAAAACTGTTTTTT. The V gene is TRBV5-1, the J gene TRBJ1-4, with 8 bases matching TRBD1. CDR3 length: 14 residues. The V segment lost 7 bases and the J segment 6 bases; nucleotides outside the gene matches: 8. The germline V gene has CDR1 SGHRS and CDR2 YFSETQ.

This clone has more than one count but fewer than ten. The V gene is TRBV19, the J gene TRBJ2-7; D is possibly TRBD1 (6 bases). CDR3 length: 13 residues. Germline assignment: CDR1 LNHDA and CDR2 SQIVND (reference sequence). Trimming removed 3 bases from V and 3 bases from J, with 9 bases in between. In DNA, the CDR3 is TGTGCCAGTAGTATTGTACAGGGCTACGAGCAGTACTTC. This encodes CASSIVQGYEQYF.

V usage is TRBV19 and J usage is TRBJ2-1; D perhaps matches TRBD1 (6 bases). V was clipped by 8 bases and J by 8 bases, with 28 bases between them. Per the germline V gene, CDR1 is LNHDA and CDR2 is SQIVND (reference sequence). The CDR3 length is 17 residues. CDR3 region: CASQKGGDSSNLHEQFF. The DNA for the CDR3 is TGTGCCAGTCAAAAAGGGGGTGACTCTTCAAATCTCCATGAGCAGTTCTTC.

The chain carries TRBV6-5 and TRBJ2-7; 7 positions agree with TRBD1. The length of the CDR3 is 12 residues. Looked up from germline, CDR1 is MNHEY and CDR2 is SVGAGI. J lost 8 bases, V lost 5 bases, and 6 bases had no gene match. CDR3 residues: CASSGTALKQYF. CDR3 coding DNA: TGTGCCAGCAGTGGGACAGCTCTTAAGCAGTACTTC.

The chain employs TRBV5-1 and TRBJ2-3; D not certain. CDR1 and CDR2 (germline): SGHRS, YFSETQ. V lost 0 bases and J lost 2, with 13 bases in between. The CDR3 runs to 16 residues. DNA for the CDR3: TGCGCCAGCAGCTTGGGTATACAGAGCCTCACAGATACGCAGTATTTT. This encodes CASSLGIQSLTDTQYF. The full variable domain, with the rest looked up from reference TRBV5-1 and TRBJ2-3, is KAGVTQTPRYLIKTRGQQVTLSCSPISGHRSVSWYQQTPGQGLQFLFEYFSETQRNKGNFPGRFSGRQFSNSRSEMNVSTLELGDSALYLCASSLGIQSLTDTQYFGPGTRLTVL.

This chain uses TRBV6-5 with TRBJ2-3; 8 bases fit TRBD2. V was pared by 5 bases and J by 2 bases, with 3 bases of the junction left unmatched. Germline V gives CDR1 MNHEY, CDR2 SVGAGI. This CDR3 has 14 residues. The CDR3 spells CASSRTSITDTQYF. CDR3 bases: TGTGCCAGCAGTCGGACTAGCATCACAGATACGCAGTATTTT.

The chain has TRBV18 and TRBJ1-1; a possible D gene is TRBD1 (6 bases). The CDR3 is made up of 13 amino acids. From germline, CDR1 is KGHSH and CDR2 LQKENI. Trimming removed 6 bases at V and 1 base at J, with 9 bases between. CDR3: CASSRTANTEAFF. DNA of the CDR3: TGTGCCAGCTCCCGGACAGCGAACACTGAAGCTTTCTTT.

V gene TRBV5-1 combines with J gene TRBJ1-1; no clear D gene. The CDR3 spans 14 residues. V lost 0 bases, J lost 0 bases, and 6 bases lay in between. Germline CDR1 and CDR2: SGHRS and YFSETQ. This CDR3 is CASSLAKMNTEAFF. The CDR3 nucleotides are TGCGCCAGCAGCTTGGCTAAGATGAACACTGAAGCTTTCTTT.

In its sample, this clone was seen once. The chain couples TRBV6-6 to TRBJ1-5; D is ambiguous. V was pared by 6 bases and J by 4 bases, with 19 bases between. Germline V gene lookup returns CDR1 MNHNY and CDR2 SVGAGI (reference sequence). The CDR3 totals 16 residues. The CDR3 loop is CASSPRGGPENQPQHF. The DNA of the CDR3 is TGTGCCAGCAGCCCCCGGGGAGGGCCAGAAAATCAGCCCCAGCATTTT.

Written as DNA, the CDR3 is TGTGCCAGCAGCTCCCCCCTCTCGGACAAGACAGATACGCAGTATTTT. It is translated as CASSSPLSDKTDTQYF. The J gene is TRBJ2-3, the V gene TRBV7-6, with D possibly being TRBD1 (5 bases). Germline CDR1 reads SGHVS; CDR2 reads FNYEAQ. The V end was cut by 4 bases, the J end by 3 bases, with 17 bases between. The CDR3 sequence is 16 residues long.

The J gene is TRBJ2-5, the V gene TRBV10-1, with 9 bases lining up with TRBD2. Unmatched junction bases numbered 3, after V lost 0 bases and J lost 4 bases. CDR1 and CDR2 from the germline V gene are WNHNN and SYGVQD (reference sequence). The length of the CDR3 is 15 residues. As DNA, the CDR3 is TGCGCCAGCAGTGAGTCGCGGGAGGGGGTAGAGACCCAGTACTTC. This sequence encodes CASSESREGVETQYF.

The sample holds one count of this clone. CDR3 residues: CASRLGTDNGNTIYF. DNA for the CDR3: TGTGCCAGCAGGCTCGGGACAGATAACGGAAACACCATATATTTT. The gene calls are TRBV6-4 and TRBJ1-3; 7 nucleotides match TRBD1. V lost 6 bases and J lost 4; bases outside the gene matches: 9. The CDR3 loop spans 15 amino acids. Germline V gives CDR1 MRHNA, CDR2 SNTAGT.

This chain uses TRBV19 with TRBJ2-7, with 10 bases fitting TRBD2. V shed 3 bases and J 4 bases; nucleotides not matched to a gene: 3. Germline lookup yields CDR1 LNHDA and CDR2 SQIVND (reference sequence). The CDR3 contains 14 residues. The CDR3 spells CASSIGAGGYEQYF. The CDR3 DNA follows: TGTGCCAGTAGTATCGGAGCGGGAGGGTACGAGCAGTACTTC. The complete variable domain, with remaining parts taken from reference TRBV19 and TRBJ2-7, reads DGGITQSPKYLFRKEGQNVTLSCEQNLNHDAMYWYRQDPGQGLRLIYYSQIVNDFQKGDIAEGYSVSREKKESFPLTVTSAQKNPTAFYLCASSIGAGGYEQYFGPGTRLTVT.

CDR3: CAISESGDSNTEAFF. The CDR3 DNA follows: TGTGCCATCAGTGAGTCGGGGGACAGTAACACTGAAGCTTTCTTT. V and J are TRBV10-3 and TRBJ1-1; 7 positions agree with TRBD1. J gave up 2 bases and V 0 bases, and 3 bases lay outside the gene matches. The length of the CDR3 is 15 residues. CDR1 is ENHRY, CDR2 SYGVKD, per germline.

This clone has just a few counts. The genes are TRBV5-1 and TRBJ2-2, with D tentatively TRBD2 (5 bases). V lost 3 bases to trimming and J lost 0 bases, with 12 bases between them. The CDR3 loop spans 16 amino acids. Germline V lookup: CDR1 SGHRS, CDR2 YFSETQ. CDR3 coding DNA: TGCGCCAGCAGCTACGGACTGACCTCGAACACCGGGGAGCTGTTTTTT. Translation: CASSYGLTSNTGELFF.

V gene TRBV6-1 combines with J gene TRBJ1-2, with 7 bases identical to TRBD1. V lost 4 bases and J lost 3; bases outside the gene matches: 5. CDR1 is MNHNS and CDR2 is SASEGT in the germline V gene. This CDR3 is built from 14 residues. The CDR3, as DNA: TGTGCCAGCAGTGCCCCCGGGACAGACTATGGCTACACCTTC. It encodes CASSAPGTDYGYTF.

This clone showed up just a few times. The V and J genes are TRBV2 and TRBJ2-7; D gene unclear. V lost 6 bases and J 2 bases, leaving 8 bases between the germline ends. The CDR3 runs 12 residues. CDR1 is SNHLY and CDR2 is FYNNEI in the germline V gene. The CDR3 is CASSYLPYEQYF. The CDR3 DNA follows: TGTGCCAGCAGCTACTTACCCTACGAGCAGTACTTC.

CDR3 protein: CASSQGLAGVVEQYF. In nucleotides, the CDR3 is TGCGCCAGCAGCCAAGGACTAGCGGGAGTTGTCGAGCAGTACTTC. The chain recombines TRBV4-1 with TRBJ2-7; 12 bases agree with TRBD2. Trimming took 1 base from V and 6 from J; bases not matched to a gene: 4. CDR1 and CDR2 from the germline V gene are MGHRA and YSYEKL. This CDR3 has 15 residues.